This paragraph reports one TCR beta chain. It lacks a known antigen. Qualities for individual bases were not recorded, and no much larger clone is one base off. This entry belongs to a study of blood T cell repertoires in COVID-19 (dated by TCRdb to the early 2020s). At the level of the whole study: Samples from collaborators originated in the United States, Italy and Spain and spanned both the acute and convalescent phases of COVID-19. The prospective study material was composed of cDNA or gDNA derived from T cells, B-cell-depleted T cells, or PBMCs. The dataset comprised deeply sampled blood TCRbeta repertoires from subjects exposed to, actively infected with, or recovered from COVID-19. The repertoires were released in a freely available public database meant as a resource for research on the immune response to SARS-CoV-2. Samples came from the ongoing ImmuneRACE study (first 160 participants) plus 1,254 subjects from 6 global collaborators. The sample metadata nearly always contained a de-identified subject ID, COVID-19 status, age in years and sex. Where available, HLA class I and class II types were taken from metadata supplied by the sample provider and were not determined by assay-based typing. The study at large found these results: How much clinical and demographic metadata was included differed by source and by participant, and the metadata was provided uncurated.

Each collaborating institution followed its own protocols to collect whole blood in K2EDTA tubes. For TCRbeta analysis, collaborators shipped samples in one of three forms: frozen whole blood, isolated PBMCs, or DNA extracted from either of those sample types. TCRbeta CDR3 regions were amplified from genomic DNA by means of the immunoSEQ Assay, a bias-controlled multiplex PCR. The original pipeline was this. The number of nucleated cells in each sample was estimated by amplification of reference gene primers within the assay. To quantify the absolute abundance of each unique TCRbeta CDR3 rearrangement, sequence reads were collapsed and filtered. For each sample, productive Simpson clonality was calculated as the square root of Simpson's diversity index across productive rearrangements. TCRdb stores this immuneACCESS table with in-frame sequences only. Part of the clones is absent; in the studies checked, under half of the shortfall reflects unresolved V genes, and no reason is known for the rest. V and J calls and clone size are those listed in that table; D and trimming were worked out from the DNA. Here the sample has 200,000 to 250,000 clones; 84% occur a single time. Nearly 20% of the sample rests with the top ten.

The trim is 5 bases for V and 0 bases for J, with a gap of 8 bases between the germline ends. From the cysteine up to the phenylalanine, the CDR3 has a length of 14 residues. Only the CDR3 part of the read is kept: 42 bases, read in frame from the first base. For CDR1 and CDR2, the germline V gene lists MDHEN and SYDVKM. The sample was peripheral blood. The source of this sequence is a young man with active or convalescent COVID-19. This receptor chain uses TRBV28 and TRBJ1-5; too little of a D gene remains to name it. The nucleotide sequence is TGTGCCAGCAGTCCCGAGTTTAGCAATCAGCCCCAGCATTTT. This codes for CASSPEFSNQPQHF.